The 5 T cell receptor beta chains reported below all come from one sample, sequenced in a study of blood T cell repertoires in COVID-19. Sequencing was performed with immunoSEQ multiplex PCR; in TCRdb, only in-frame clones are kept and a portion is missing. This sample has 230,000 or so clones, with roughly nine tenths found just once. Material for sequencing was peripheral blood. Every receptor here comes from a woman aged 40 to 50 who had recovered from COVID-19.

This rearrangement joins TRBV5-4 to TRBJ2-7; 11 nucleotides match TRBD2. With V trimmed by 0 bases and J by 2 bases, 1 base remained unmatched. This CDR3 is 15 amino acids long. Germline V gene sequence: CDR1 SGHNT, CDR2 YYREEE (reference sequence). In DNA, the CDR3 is TGTGCCAGCAGCTTGGGACTAGCGGGGACCTACGAGCAGTACTTC. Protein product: CASSLGLAGTYEQYF.

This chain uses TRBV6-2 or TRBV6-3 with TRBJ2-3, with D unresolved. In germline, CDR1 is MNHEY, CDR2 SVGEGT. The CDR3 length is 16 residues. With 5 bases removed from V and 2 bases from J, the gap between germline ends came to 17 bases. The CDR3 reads CASSHHMMAATDTQYF. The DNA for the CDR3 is TGTGCCAGCAGTCACCACATGATGGCGGCCACAGATACGCAGTATTTT.

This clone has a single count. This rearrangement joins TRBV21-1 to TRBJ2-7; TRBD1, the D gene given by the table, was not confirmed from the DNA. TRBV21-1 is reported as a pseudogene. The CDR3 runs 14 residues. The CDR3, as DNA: TGTGCCAGCAGCCAACAGACAGCGCCGGGCGAGCAGTACGTC. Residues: CASSQQTAPGEQYV.

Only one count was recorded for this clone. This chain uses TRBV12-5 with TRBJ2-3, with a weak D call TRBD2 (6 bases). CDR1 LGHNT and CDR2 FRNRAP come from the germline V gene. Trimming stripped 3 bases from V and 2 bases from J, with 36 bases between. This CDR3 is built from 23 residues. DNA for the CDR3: TGTGCTAGTGGTTTCACAGTTTTAGATGTCGGTTTTAGGCGGGACCAGATCACAGATACGCAGTATTTT. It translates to CASGFTVLDVGFRRDQITDTQYF.

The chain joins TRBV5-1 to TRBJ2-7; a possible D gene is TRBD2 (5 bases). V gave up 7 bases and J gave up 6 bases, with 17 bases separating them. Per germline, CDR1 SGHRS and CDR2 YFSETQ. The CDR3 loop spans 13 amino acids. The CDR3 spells CASALAYSSEQYF. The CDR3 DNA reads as TGCGCCAGCGCCCTAGCTTATTCTTCCGAGCAGTACTTC.